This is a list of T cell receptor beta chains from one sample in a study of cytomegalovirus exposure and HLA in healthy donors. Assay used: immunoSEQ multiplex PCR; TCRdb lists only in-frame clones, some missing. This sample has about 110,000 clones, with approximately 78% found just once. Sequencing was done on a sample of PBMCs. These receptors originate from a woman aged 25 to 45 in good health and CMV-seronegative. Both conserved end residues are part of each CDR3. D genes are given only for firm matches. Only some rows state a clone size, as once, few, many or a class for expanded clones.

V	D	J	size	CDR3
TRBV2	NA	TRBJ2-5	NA	CASSEGGRGPQETQYF
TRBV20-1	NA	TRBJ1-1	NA	CSRRKNTEAFF
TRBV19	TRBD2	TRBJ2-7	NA	CASSKEGSGREEQYF
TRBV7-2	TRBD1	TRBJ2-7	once	CASSLDGAGGGEQYF
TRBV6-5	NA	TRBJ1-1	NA	CASSYIVSTEAFF
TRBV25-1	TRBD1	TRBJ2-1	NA	CASSVPLTGRDEQFF
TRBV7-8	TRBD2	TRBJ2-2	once	CASSRGVGELFF
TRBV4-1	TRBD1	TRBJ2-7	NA	CASSRTGGGLYEQYF
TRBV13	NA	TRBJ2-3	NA	CASSYSSRGTDTQYF
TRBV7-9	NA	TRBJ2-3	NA	CASGGSPRLSDTQYF
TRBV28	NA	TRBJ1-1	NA	CASGDFTEAFF
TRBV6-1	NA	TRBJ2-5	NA	CASSGQRTPRRETQYF
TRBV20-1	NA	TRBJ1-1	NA	CSARDRTEAFF
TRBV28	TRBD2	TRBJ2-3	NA	CASSSPTGGPVTDTQYF
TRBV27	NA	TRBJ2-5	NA	CASSLPGSETQYF
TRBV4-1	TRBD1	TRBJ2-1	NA	CASSYWDRGSSGSSYNEQFF
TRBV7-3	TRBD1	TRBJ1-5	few	CASSLSKDRVQPQHF
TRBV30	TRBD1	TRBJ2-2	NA	CAYATGSSFSAGELFF
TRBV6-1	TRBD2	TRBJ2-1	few	CASSASSGSYNEQFF
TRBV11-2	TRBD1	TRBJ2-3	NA	CASSADRGQTDTQYF
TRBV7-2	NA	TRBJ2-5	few	CASRPTTFQETQYF
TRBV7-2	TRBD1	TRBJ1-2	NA	CASSEDRARYGYTF
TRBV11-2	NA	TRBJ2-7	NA	CASSLQTAYEQYF
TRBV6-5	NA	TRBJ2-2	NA	CASQNTGELFF
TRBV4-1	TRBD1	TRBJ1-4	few	CASSQAGTGGEKLFF
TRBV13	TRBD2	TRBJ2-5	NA	CASSRLAGGPQETQYF
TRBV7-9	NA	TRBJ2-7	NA	CASKGDSYEQYF
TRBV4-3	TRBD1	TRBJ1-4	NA	CASSQDSAQGAANEKLFF
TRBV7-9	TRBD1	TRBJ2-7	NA	CASSPSRDRGDEQYF
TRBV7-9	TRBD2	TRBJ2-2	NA	CASSRPSGSNGGELFF
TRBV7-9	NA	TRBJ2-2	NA	CASSLAGGPTGELFF
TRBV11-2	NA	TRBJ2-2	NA	CASSKSFGGELFF
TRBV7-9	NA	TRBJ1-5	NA	CASSSTGQPQHF
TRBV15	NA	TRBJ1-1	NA	CATSRDYSTGEAFF
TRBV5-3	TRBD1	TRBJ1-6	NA	CARSPRQGRSPLHF
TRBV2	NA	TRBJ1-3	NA	CASRPLDSGNTIYF
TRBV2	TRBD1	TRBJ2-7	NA	CASRRQGVSYEQYF
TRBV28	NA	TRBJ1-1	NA	CASKGSAGMRAEAFF
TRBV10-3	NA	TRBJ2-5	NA	CATNAKGVGRQETQYF
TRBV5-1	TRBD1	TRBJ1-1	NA	CASSTNRGGQNTEAFF
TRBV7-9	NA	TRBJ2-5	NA	CASNDRVQETQYF
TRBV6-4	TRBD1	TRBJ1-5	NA	CARGTGGGYSNQPQHF